This T cell receptor beta chain emerged from a study of cytomegalovirus exposure and HLA in healthy donors. Overall study context: The early release's HLA-typed donors yielded approximately 82 million unique TCRs.

CDR3 size: 14 residues. Germline lookup yields CDR1 SGHNT and CDR2 YENEEA. The ends were cut back, 4 bases at V and 0 bases at J, with 9 bases in the middle. This clone was seen only a few times. The antigen remains undetermined. In the PCR, 60 Vbeta and 13 Jbeta primers were used. Assay used: immunoSEQ multiplex PCR; TCRdb lists only in-frame clones, some missing. The data show approximately 150,000 clones, more than 60% seen once. Regarding the study as a whole: Being indistinguishable, some V segments were excluded, TRBV6-2 and TRBV6-3 among them.

This clonotype was obtained from a man aged 30-40 years in good health and CMV-seropositive. The chain couples TRBV11-3 to TRBJ2-5; D unclear. Sequencing was carried out using PBMCs. The CDR3 bases are TGTGCCAGCAGCTCGAGCGCCTACCAAGAGACCCAGTACTTC. Protein sequence: CASSSSAYQETQYF.